This paragraph covers one T cell receptor (beta chain) sequence. The CDR3 runs to 19 residues. Germline V gene sequence: CDR1 MNHEY, CDR2 SVGEGT. The ends lost 6 bases at V and 5 bases at J; junction bases unmatched: 22. The data belong to a study of blood T cell repertoires in COVID-19. Background on the study: Collection of acute and convalescent COVID-19 samples took place in the United States, Italy and Spain. In each case, the material was cDNA or gDNA derived from T cells, B-cell-depleted T cells, or PBMCs.

Per the authors' pipeline: Reference gene primer amplification gave nucleated cell count estimates. Generated by immunoSEQ multiplex PCR, the TCRdb table keeps only in-frame clones and is missing some. That table supplies the V and J calls and clone size; D and trimming were determined from the DNA. The data contain 40,000 to 65,000 clones, about 80% of them seen just once; the ten biggest clones take up 14%. The gene calls are TRBV6-2 or TRBV6-3 and TRBJ2-3; 8 bases align to TRBD2. Sequenced input: peripheral blood. The TCR was taken from a human donor in a cohort sampled during active COVID-19. CDR3 sequence reads: CASSPRFTSGNFGEDTQYF. The CDR3 nucleotides are TGTGCCAGCAGCCCTCGCTTTACTAGCGGAAACTTCGGGGAAGATACGCAGTATTTT.